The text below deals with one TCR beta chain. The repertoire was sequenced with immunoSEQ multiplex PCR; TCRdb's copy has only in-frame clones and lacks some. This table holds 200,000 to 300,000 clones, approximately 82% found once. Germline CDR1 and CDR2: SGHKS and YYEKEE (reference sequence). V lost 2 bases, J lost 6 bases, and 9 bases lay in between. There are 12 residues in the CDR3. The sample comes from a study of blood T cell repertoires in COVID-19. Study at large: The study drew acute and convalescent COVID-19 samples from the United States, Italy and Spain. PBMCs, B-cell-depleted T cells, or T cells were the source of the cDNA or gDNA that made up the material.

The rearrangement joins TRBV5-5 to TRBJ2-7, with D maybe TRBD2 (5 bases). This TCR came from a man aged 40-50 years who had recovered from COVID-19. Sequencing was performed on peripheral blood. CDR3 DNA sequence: TGTGCCAGCAGCTTTGTGGGGAGCGAGCAGTACTTC. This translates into CASSFVGSEQYF.